The 30 T cell receptor beta chains listed next were all sequenced from one sample in a study of persistence of HIV-infected CD4 T cells. Sequencing used immunoSEQ version 4 in survey mode. Some clones are missing from TCRdb's copy, which holds only in-frame ones; the method was immunoSEQ multiplex PCR. In the table there are about 30,000 clones, roughly four fifths of which are singletons. Stimulation used about 9.2 ug/mL lysate from CMV-infected fibroblasts. CD40L-negative CD69-negative CD45RO-high memory CD4+ T cells were sorted as populations depleted of antigen-responding cells. Antigen specificity for these receptors is unknown. Here the sequenced sample was CD4+ T cells sorted from PBMCs after roughly 19-hour stimulation, taken from a patient who received antiretroviral therapy. These receptors came from an adult man with HIV who was CMV-seropositive.

V usage is TRBV28 and J usage is TRBJ2-7, with 9 bases aligning to TRBD1. The J segment lost 4 bases and the V segment lost 6 bases, leaving 10 bases of the junction unmatched. Germline assignment: CDR1 MDHEN and CDR2 SYDVKM. The CDR3 has 15 amino acids. CDR3 DNA: TGTGCCAGCAGGCCCTCGGGACAGGGACGATACGAGCAGTACTTC. Protein: CASRPSGQGRYEQYF.

This rearrangement joins TRBV30 to TRBJ1-1; possible D gene TRBD1, 5 bases. Trimming took off 0 bases at V and 9 bases at J, with 11 bases between the two ends. Germline V gives CDR1 GTSNPN, CDR2 SVGIG (reference sequence). The CDR3 spans 12 residues. CDR3: CAWSVKGMQAFF. CDR3 DNA sequence: TGTGCCTGGAGTGTAAAGGGGATGCAAGCTTTCTTT.

CDR3 region: CASSRSWEGTPSGEQYF. CDR3 DNA sequence: TGTGCCAGCAGCAGGTCCTGGGAGGGTACCCCTTCGGGCGAGCAGTACTTC. The rearrangement links TRBV21-1 to TRBJ2-7; TRBD2 is the table's D call and was not checked against the DNA. TRBV21-1 is a known pseudogene. The CDR3 is 17 amino acids.

V is TRBV9 and J is TRBJ2-3, with 10 bases aligning to TRBD1. The CDR3 covers 15 residues. V shed 3 bases and J 5 bases; nucleotides not matched to a gene: 6. CDR1 is SGDLS and CDR2 is YYNGEE in the germline V gene. CDR3 DNA: TGTGCCAGCAGCGCAGACAGGGGGCATGGAGATACGCAGTATTTT. Protein product: CASSADRGHGDTQYF.

The chain carries TRBV7-2 and TRBJ1-5, with a tentative D call TRBD1 (6 bases). Per germline, CDR1 SGHTA and CDR2 FQGNSA. There are 14 residues in the CDR3. The germline V and J ends were trimmed by 6 bases and 0 bases, with 9 bases remaining between them. The CDR3 is CASSWDISNQPQHF. The CDR3 nucleotides read TGTGCCAGCAGTTGGGACATTAGCAATCAGCCCCAGCATTTT.

V gene TRBV5-1 combines with J gene TRBJ2-3, with a tentative D call TRBD2 (7 bases). The CDR3 length is 14 residues. The V gene's germline CDR1 is SGHRS and CDR2 YFSETQ. V was trimmed by 6 bases and J by 2 bases, leaving 13 bases between them. The CDR3 coding sequence is TGCGCCAGCAACGGGGGGCCCGTCACAGATACGCAGTATTTT. The encoded protein is CASNGGPVTDTQYF.

The rearrangement uses TRBV29-1 and TRBJ2-1; 13 nucleotides match TRBD2. The CDR3 loop spans 15 amino acids. Germline V gives CDR1 SQVTM, CDR2 ANQGSEA. The ends lost 7 bases at V and 4 bases at J; junction bases unmatched: 7. The CDR3 DNA reads as TGCAGCGCACTAGCGGGGGGGCGCGTTTACAATGAGCAGTTCTTC. This gives the protein CSALAGGRVYNEQFF.

The DNA for the CDR3 is TGTGCCAGCAGCCGTACAGGGAGTGGAAACACCATATATTTT. This codes for CASSRTGSGNTIYF. The rearrangement uses TRBV28 and TRBJ1-3; weak D call: TRBD1 (6 bases). CDR1 is MDHEN and CDR2 is SYDVKM in the germline V gene. The V end lost 6 bases, the J end lost 3 bases, and 12 bases lay between the germline ends. This CDR3 contains 14 residues.

The V and J genes are TRBV6-1 and TRBJ1-5; tentatively, D is TRBD1 (6 bases). The CDR3 is 15 amino acids. Between the trimmed V and J ends, which lost 5 bases and 1 base, there was a span of 12 bases. Germline V CDR1 and CDR2: MNHNS, SASEGT. The CDR3 DNA sequence: TGTGCCAGCAGTCAGGGACAACACAGCAATCAGCCCCAGCATTTT. As protein: CASSQGQHSNQPQHF.

The chain employs TRBV7-2 and TRBJ1-1, with 10 bases identical to TRBD1. CDR3 length equals 16 residues. V gave up 7 bases and J gave up 0 bases; unmatched junction bases: 8. Germline CDR1 SGHTA, CDR2 FQGNSA. In DNA, the CDR3 is TGTGCCAGCATCCGACCGGGACAGGGGTTGAACACTGAAGCTTTCTTT. Translated, it gives CASIRPGQGLNTEAFF.

V usage is TRBV7-2 and J usage is TRBJ2-3, with 10 bases aligning to TRBD2. Germline values: CDR1 SGHTA, CDR2 FQGNSA. The CDR3 runs 16 residues. V trimming: 3 bases; J trimming: 0 bases; junction bases outside the gene matches: 3. The CDR3 here is CASSFLAGVSTDTQYF. Written as DNA, the CDR3 is TGTGCCAGCAGCTTTCTAGCGGGGGTGAGCACAGATACGCAGTATTTT.

CDR3 loop: CASSSKLGQVDEQFF. The CDR3 DNA reads TGTGCCAGCAGCTCAAAACTGGGACAGGTGGATGAGCAGTTCTTC. This chain joins TRBV5-4 and TRBJ2-1, with TRBD1 matching 8 bases. The ends lost 3 bases at V and 8 bases at J; junction bases unmatched: 10. The length of the CDR3 is 15 residues. Germline CDR1 reads SGHNT; CDR2 reads YYREEE (reference sequence).

This clone was seen once. The rearrangement links TRBV4-2 to TRBJ1-3; no definite D call. The CDR3 contains 16 residues. Germline assignment: CDR1 LGHNA and CDR2 YNFKEQ. The V gene lost 1 base and the J gene lost 0 bases, with 10 bases spanning the gap. The CDR3 sequence is CASSQGGGASGNTIYF. DNA for the CDR3: TGTGCCAGCAGCCAAGGAGGAGGAGCCTCTGGAAACACCATATATTTT.

The chain employs TRBV5-1 and TRBJ1-4; no definite D call. The CDR3 covers 14 residues. V lost 4 bases to trimming and J lost 3 bases, with 10 bases between them. Germline V gene data show CDR1 as SGHRS and CDR2 as YFSETQ. This CDR3 reads CASSKERANEKLFF. The DNA of the CDR3 is TGCGCCAGCAGCAAAGAAAGGGCTAATGAAAAACTGTTTTTT.

This sequence joins TRBV6-6 and TRBJ1-1; D gene unclear. V shed 2 bases and J shed 4 bases, with 8 bases lying between them. CDR3 size: 13 residues. Germline CDR1 MNHNY, CDR2 SVGAGI (reference sequence). The CDR3 DNA reads as TGTGCCAGCAGTTACAGGGATGGCACTGAAGCTTTCTTT. This codes for CASSYRDGTEAFF.

J is TRBJ2-1 and V is TRBV9; 7 bases are a match to TRBD2. CDR1 and CDR2 (germline): SGDLS, YYNGEE. V dropped 3 bases and J dropped 7; count of bases not matched to a gene: 7. There are 14 residues in the CDR3. The CDR3: CASSGETSMNEQFF. DNA of the CDR3: TGTGCCAGCAGCGGGGAGACTAGCATGAATGAGCAGTTCTTC.

The chain is built from TRBV2 and TRBJ2-7, with TRBD1 matching 11 bases. The trim removed 7 bases at V and 5 bases at J, leaving 4 bases unmatched. CDR3 length: 13 amino acids. Germline lookup yields CDR1 SNHLY and CDR2 FYNNEI. The CDR3 sequence: CASNGQGAHEQYF. CDR3 nucleotide sequence: TGTGCCAGCAACGGACAGGGGGCCCACGAGCAGTACTTC. The whole variable domain, remainder taken from reference TRBV2 and TRBJ2-7, is EPEVTQTPSHQVTQMGQEVILRCVPISNHLYFYWYRQILGQKVEFLVSFYNNEISEKSEIFDDQFSVERPDGSNFTLKIRSTKLEDSAMYFCASNGQGAHEQYFGPGTRLTVT.

The V gene is TRBV5-4, the J gene TRBJ2-7, with 10 bases identical to TRBD1. Germline V CDR1 and CDR2: SGHNT, YYREEE (reference sequence). The CDR3 covers 15 residues. The J segment lost 0 bases and the V segment lost 4 bases, leaving 4 bases of the junction unmatched. The CDR3 nucleotides are TGTGCCAGCAGCAGACAGGGGGCGAGCTCCTACGAGCAGTACTTC. This codes for CASSRQGASSYEQYF.

The J gene is TRBJ2-1, the V gene TRBV14, with a tentative D call TRBD1 (7 bases). The V end lost 4 bases, the J end lost 9 bases, and 22 bases lay between the germline ends. Germline-derived CDR1 and CDR2 are SGHDN and FVKESK. This CDR3 is 16 amino acids long. CDR3 loop: CASSPLGGGARIEQFF. CDR3 sequence (DNA): TGTGCCAGCAGCCCTCTCGGAGGGGGCGCAAGGATTGAGCAGTTCTTC.

V gene TRBV3-1 (or the pseudogene TRBV3-2) combines with J gene TRBJ1-2; possibly TRBD1 for D (5 bases). The V gene's germline CDR1 is LGHDT and CDR2 YNNKEL (reference sequence). The CDR3 runs 14 residues. V lost 3 bases and J lost 0, with 8 bases in between. The chain's CDR3 is CASSHRATNYGYTF. Written as DNA, the CDR3 is TGTGCCAGCAGCCACAGGGCGACTAACTATGGCTACACCTTC.

This chain uses TRBV5-5 with TRBJ2-4, with D tentatively TRBD2 (5 bases). Germline assignment: CDR1 SGHKS and CDR2 YYEKEE (reference sequence). There are 19 residues in the CDR3. V dropped 0 bases and J dropped 0 bases, with 19 bases sitting between them. The CDR3 DNA reads as TGTGCCAGCAGCTTGGATTTAGGGAGCGCAATACTAGCCAAAAACATTCAGTACTTC. Encoded protein: CASSLDLGSAILAKNIQYF. Full variable domain (outside the CDR3, taken from reference TRBV5-5 and TRBJ2-4): DAGVTQSPTHLIKTRGQQVTLRCSPISGHKSVSWYQQVLGQGPQFIFQYYEKEERGRGNFPDRFSARQFPNYSSELNVNALLLGDSALYLCASSLDLGSAILAKNIQYFGAGTRLSVL.

This chain connects TRBV12-3 or TRBV12-4 to TRBJ2-2, with a tentative D call TRBD1 (5 bases). There are 13 residues in the CDR3. V lost 0 bases, J lost 7 bases, and 6 bases lay in between. Here the CDR3 DNA reads TGTGCCAGCAGTTTAGCGCAGGGCGGGGAGCTGTTTTTT. Protein product: CASSLAQGGELFF.

This clone has just one count. V is TRBV6-6 and J is TRBJ1-3; D unresolved. The V and J ends lost 2 bases and 0 bases respectively, with 8 bases between them. Germline lookup yields CDR1 MNHNY and CDR2 SVGAGI (reference sequence). CDR3 length equals 15 residues. The CDR3 sequence is CASSYSPYSGNTIYF. In nucleotides, the CDR3 is TGTGCCAGCAGTTACAGTCCGTACTCTGGAAACACCATATATTTT.

This sequence joins TRBV12-3 or TRBV12-4 and TRBJ1-2, with D possibly matching TRBD1 (5 bases). V lost 5 bases, J lost 8 bases, and 12 bases lay in between. This CDR3 spans 12 amino acids. CDR3 DNA: TGTGCCAGCAGTCTAGGGGTCAGGGGCTACACCTTC. As protein: CASSLGVRGYTF.

J is TRBJ1-3 and V is TRBV27, with TRBD1 as a possible D gene (5 bases). The CDR3 is 15 residues long. Between the trimmed V and J ends, which lost 2 bases and 0 bases, there was a span of 8 bases. Germline values: CDR1 MNHEY, CDR2 SMNVEV (reference sequence). CDR3 in amino acids: CASSLRGSSGNTIYF. In DNA, the CDR3 is TGTGCCAGCAGTTTAAGGGGTAGCTCTGGAAACACCATATATTTT.

V is TRBV29-1 and J is TRBJ1-2, with D uncertain. Per the germline V gene, CDR1 is SQVTM and CDR2 is ANQGSEA. Trimming pared 8 bases from V and 4 bases from J, leaving 11 bases between. The CDR3 spans 11 residues. The CDR3 nucleotides are TGCAGCTTCCTGGCTTCCTATGGCTACACCTTC. Translating gives CSFLASYGYTF.

This chain links TRBV28 with TRBJ2-2, with 9 bases fitting TRBD2. Looked up from germline, CDR1 is MDHEN and CDR2 is SYDVKM. The CDR3 contains 15 residues. V shed 7 bases and J 5 bases; nucleotides not matched to a gene: 8. The DNA for the CDR3 is TGTGCCAGCATCCCAAGCGGGGGGCTGACCGGGGAGCTGTTTTTT. It specifies CASIPSGGLTGELFF.

The rearrangement joins TRBV12-3 or TRBV12-4 to TRBJ1-2; D uncertain. Trimming took off 3 bases at V and 5 bases at J, with 7 bases between the two ends. The CDR3 sequence is 12 residues long. The CDR3 loop reads CASSFAVYGYTF. The CDR3 DNA sequence: TGTGCCAGCAGTTTTGCAGTTTATGGCTACACCTTC.

This sequence joins TRBV7-9 and TRBJ1-1; 7 bases fit TRBD1. The J segment lost 6 bases and the V segment lost 4 bases, leaving 11 bases of the junction unmatched. This CDR3 contains 15 residues. Germline V gives CDR1 SEHNR, CDR2 FQNEAQ (reference sequence). The CDR3 sequence is CASSSIFGQVPEAFF. The CDR3 DNA follows: TGTGCCAGCAGCTCCATCTTCGGACAGGTCCCTGAAGCTTTCTTT. Filled out from reference TRBV7-9 and TRBJ1-1, the complete variable domain reads DTGVSQNPRHKITKRGQNVTFRCDPISEHNRLYWYRQTLGQGPEFLTYFQNEAQLEKSRLLSDRFSAERPKGSFSTLEIQRTEQGDSAMYLCASSSIFGQVPEAFFGQGTRLTVV.

The chain joins TRBV10-1 to TRBJ1-1; no clear D. Looked up from germline, CDR1 is WNHNN and CDR2 is SYGVQD (reference sequence). V dropped 8 bases and J dropped 1 base, with 8 bases sitting between them. This CDR3 is built from 12 residues. CDR3 bases: TGCGCCAGCCGGGGTTCGAACACTGAAGCTTTCTTT. Protein sequence: CASRGSNTEAFF.